This entry is about one T cell receptor (beta chain). Documented time point: pretreatment peripheral blood. The data were obtained in a study of PD-L1 blockade in urothelial cancer. Turning to the study itself: Male patients with bladder-origin urothelial cancer numbered about 90% of the roughly 30. Blood-derived samples held a median about 150,000 T cells.

Generated by immunoSEQ multiplex PCR, the TCRdb table keeps only in-frame clones and is missing some. The sample shows under 80,000 clones, 81% of them seen only once. Per germline, CDR1 LNHDA and CDR2 SQIVND (reference sequence). The CDR3 runs 14 residues. The V gene end was trimmed by 7 bases and the J gene end by 6 bases; junction bases not matched to a gene: 9. This specimen consisted of PBMCs, obtained around atezolizumab (anti-PD-L1) treatment. The TCR was taken from a man between 65 and 85 years old with urothelial cancer. V usage is TRBV19 and J usage is TRBJ1-2; 9 nucleotides align to TRBD1. The CDR3 sequence is CASNHLGTGNGYTF. For the CDR3, the DNA is TGTGCCAGTAACCACCTCGGGACAGGGAATGGCTACACCTTC.